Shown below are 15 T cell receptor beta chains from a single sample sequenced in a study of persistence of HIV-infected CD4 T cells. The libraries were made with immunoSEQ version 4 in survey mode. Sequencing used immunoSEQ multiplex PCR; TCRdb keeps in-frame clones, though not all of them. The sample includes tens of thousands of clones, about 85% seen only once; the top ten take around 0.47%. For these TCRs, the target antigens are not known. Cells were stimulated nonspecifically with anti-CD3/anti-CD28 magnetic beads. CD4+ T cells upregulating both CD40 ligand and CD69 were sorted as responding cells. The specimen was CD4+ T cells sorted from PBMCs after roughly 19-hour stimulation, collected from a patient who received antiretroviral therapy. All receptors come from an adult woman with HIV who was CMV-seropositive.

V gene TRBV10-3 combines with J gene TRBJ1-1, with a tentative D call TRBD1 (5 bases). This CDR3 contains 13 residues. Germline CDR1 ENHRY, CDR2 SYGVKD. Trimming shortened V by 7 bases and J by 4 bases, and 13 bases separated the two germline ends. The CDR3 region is CAINGARGTEAFF. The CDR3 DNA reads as TGTGCCATCAACGGGGCGCGTGGCACTGAAGCTTTCTTT.

In DNA form, the CDR3 reads TGTGCCAGCAGGCGGACAGGGGCCGGCAATCAGCCCCAGCATTTT. Amino acid sequence: CASRRTGAGNQPQHF. This rearrangement joins TRBV6-5 to TRBJ1-5, with 9 bases lining up with TRBD1. Germline V gene lookup returns CDR1 MNHEY and CDR2 SVGAGI. V dropped 6 bases and J dropped 2; count of bases not matched to a gene: 5. The CDR3 runs 15 residues.

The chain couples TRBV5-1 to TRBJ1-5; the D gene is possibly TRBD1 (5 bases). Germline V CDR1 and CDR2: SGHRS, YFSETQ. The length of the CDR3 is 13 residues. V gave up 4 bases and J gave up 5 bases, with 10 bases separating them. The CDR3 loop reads CASSVDRDQPQHF. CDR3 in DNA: TGCGCCAGCAGCGTTGACAGAGATCAGCCCCAGCATTTT.

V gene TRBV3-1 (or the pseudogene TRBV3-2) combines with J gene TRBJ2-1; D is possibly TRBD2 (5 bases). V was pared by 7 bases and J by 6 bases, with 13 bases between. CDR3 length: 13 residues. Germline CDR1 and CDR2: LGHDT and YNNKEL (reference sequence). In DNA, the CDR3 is TGTGCCAGCAACAGACCGGGAATCAATGAGCAGTTCTTC. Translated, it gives CASNRPGINEQFF.

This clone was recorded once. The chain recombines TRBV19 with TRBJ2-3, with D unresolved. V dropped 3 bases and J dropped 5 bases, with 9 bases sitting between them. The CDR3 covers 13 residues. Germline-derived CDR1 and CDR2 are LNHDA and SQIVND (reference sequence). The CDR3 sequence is CASSISLGDTQYF. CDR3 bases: TGTGCCAGTAGTATCAGTCTTGGAGATACGCAGTATTTT.

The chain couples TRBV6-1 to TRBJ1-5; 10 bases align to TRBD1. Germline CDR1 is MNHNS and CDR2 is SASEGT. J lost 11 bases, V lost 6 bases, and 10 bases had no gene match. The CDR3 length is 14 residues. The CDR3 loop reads CASSPPPGQGTQHF. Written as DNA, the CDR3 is TGTGCCAGCAGCCCCCCTCCGGGACAGGGGACCCAGCATTTT.

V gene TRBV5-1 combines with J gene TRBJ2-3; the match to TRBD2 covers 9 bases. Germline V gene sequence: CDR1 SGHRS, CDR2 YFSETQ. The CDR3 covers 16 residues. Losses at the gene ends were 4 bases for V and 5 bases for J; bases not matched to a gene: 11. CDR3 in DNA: TGCGCCAGCAGCCCTCGGACAGGCGGGGGGGAAGATACGCAGTATTTT. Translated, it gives CASSPRTGGGEDTQYF.

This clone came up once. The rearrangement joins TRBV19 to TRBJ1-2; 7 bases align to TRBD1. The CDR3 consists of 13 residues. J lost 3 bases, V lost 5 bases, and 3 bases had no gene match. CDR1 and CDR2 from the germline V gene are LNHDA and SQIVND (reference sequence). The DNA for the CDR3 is TGTGCCAGTAGTCCAGGGGGGGACTATGGCTACACCTTC. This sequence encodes CASSPGGDYGYTF.

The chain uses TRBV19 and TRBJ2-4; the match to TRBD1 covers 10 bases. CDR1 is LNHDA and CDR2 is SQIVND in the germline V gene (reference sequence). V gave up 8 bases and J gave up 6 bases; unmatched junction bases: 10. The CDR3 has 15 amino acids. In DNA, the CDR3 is TGTGCCAGTGGGACAGGGGTGGGTGTGGGAAACATTCAGTACTTC. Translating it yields CASGTGVGVGNIQYF.

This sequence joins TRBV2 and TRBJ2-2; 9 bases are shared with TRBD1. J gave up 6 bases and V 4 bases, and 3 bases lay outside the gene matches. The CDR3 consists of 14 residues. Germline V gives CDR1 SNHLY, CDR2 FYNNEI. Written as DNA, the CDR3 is TGTGCCAGCAGTGCGACAGGGGGGGCCGGGGAGCTGTTTTTT. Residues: CASSATGGAGELFF.

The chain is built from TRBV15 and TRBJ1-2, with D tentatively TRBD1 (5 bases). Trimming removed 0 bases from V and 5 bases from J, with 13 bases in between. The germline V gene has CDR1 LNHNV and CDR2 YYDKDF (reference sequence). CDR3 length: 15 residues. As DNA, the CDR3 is TGTGCCACCAGCAGAGATGCCCGGGGCTTATATGGCTACACCTTC. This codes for CATSRDARGLYGYTF.

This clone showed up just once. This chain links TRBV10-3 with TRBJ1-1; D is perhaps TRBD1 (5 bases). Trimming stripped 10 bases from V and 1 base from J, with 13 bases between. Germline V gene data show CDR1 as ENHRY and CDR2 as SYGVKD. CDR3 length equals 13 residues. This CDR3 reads CATHTRGNTEAFF. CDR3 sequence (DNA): TGTGCCACCCATACTAGGGGGAACACTGAAGCTTTCTTT.

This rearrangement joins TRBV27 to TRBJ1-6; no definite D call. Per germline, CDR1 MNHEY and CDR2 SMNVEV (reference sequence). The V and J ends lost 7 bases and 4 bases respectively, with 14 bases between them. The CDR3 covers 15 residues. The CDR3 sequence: CASTLVVGYNSPLHF. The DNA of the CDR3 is TGTGCCAGCACTTTGGTAGTGGGATATAATTCACCCCTCCACTTT.

The CDR3 bases are TGTGCCATTAAGACCGGCCAAGGACGGGCAGGGTACGAGCAGTACGTC. Residues: CAIKTGQGRAGYEQYV. The chain links TRBV10-3 to TRBJ2-7; D is possibly TRBD1 (5 bases). There are 16 residues in the CDR3. V shed 9 bases and J shed 4 bases, with 25 bases lying between them. CDR1 is ENHRY, CDR2 SYGVKD, per germline.

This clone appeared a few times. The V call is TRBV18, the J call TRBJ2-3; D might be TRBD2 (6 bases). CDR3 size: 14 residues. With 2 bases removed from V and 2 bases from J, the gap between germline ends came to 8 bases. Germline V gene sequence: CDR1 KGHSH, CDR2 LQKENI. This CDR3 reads CASSPAGTTDTQYF. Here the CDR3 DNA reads TGTGCCAGCTCACCAGCGGGGACCACAGATACGCAGTATTTT.